The 12 T cell receptor beta chains below come from one sample, sequenced in a study of vaccination and CD4 T cells after COVID-19. These receptors have no identified antigens. At the Johns Hopkins FTIC core, DNA taken from cultured CD4+ T cells was sequenced by way of the Oncomine TCR Beta short-read assay. TCRdb re-called the PCR reads through MiXCR, storing one row per CDR3 protein. The top ten hold roughly 15% of the sample, which has 7,000 or so distinct CDR3 sequences, 74% seen once. Treatment: approximately 9-day PBMC culture with coronavirus spike peptide pools or control peptides (ViraFEST assay). Sequences were obtained from CD4+ T cells from blood, cultured in vitro. The receptors were gathered from a human donor who had recovered from COVID-19.

This chain links TRBV20-1 with TRBJ1-2; D gene unclear. The CDR3 runs 14 residues. Looked up from germline, CDR1 is DFQATT and CDR2 is SNEGSKA (reference sequence). DNA of the CDR3: TGCAGCGCCAGGCCCCTGACGCTTAACTATGGCTACACCTTC. Residues: CSARPLTLNYGYTF.

This clonotype has only a few counts. The chain is built from TRBV20-1 and TRBJ2-5; 8 nucleotides match TRBD2. This CDR3 comprises 14 residues. The germline V gene encodes CDR1 DFQATT and CDR2 SNEGSKA (reference sequence). J gave up 4 bases and V 6 bases, and 10 bases lay outside the gene matches. CDR3 DNA: TGCAGTGCACGGGGGGGAGTGATGGGAGAGACCCAGTACTTC. Amino acids: CSARGGVMGETQYF.

This chain connects TRBV28 to TRBJ1-3; TRBD1 is a possible D gene (5 bases). Germline CDR1 reads MDHEN; CDR2 reads SYDVKM. The CDR3 runs 13 residues. V was trimmed by 8 bases and J by 4 bases, leaving 12 bases between them. CDR3 region: CASRRQGGNTIYF. The CDR3, as DNA: TGTGCCAGCCGTCGGCAGGGAGGAAACACCATATATTTT.

This clonotype has only one observation. This rearrangement joins TRBV7-9 to TRBJ1-5; no clear D. Germline V gene lookup returns CDR1 SEHNR and CDR2 FQNEAQ (reference sequence). Trimming left V 3 bases short and J 9 bases short, with 15 bases between. This CDR3 comprises 14 residues. CDR3 residues: CASSLSTQSTPQHF. The DNA for the CDR3 is TGTGCCAGCAGCTTGTCGACACAATCGACGCCCCAGCATTTT. Based on the CDR3 plus reference TRBV7-9 and TRBJ1-5, the full variable domain is DTGVSQNPRHKITKRGQNVTFRCDPISEHNRLYWYRQTLGQGPEFLTYFQNEAQLEKSRLLSDRFSAERPKGSFSTLEIQRTEQGDSAMYLCASSLSTQSTPQHFGDGTRLSIL.

This clonotype was recorded once. The missing conserved phenylalanine or tryptophan at the end of this CDR3 makes a read error likely. The chain carries TRBV10-3 and TRBJ1-2; TRBD1 is a possible D gene (5 bases). This CDR3 is built from 14 residues. V lost 10 bases, J lost 3 bases, and 18 bases lay in between. The germline gives CDR1 ENHRY, CDR2 SYGVKD. The CDR3 DNA follows: TGTGCCACCACCGCAGCAGGGTTGGACTATGGCTACACCTCC. Encoded protein: CATTAAGLDYGYTS.

V and J are TRBV15 and TRBJ2-5, with TRBD2 as a possible D gene (6 bases). The CDR3 runs 18 residues. The germline V gene has CDR1 LNHNV and CDR2 YYDKDF (reference sequence). Trimming cost V 0 bases and J 7 bases, with 24 bases left between them. The CDR3 DNA follows: TGTGCCACCAGCAGAGATCTTTTTGGTAGCGGCAACGGTGGGACCCAGTACTTC. As protein: CATSRDLFGSGNGGTQYF.

This chain uses TRBV20-1 with TRBJ2-1; either TRBD1 or TRBD2 may supply D (7 bases each). CDR3 length: 16 amino acids. V lost 2 bases and J 2 bases, leaving 16 bases between the germline ends. CDR1 DFQATT and CDR2 SNEGSKA come from the germline V gene (reference sequence). The CDR3 here is CSARPGGAGTYNEQFF. Here the CDR3 DNA reads TGCAGTGCTAGACCAGGGGGAGCGGGAACCTACAATGAGCAGTTCTTC.

This chain uses TRBV6-1 with TRBJ2-5, with TRBD1 identical over 9 bases. The germline V gene has CDR1 MNHNS and CDR2 SASEGT. The V and J ends lost 6 bases and 2 bases, in that order; junction bases with no gene match: 10. This CDR3 spans 16 amino acids. CDR3 bases: TGTGCCAGCAGACCGGGACAGGGATTGGGGCAAGAGACCCAGTACTTC. Its translation: CASRPGQGLGQETQYF.

V and J are TRBV6-5 and TRBJ2-1; TRBD2 matches 11 bases. The V gene end was trimmed by 4 bases and the J gene end by 12 bases; junction bases not matched to a gene: 5. This CDR3 region has 13 residues. The germline gives CDR1 MNHEY, CDR2 SVGAGI. CDR3 region: CASSSIAGGRQFF. The CDR3 DNA reads as TGTGCCAGCAGTTCCATAGCGGGAGGGCGGCAGTTCTTC.

Only one count was recorded for this clonotype. The rearrangement links TRBV20-1 to TRBJ2-7, with no clear D. This CDR3 region has 16 residues. Per germline, CDR1 DFQATT and CDR2 SNEGSKA (reference sequence). V shed 4 bases and J shed 1 base, with 20 bases lying between them. For the CDR3, the DNA is TGCAGTGCTAACCGAAACCTCTACCTTTCTTCCTACGAGCAGTACTTC. It specifies CSANRNLYLSSYEQYF.

CDR3 region: CASRGAAATEAFF. The CDR3 region has the DNA TGTGCCAGCAGGGGGGCAGCAGCCACTGAAGCTTTCTTT. This chain joins TRBV27 and TRBJ1-1; weak D call: TRBD1 (6 bases). V was pared by 6 bases and J by 4 bases, with 12 bases between. Germline assignment: CDR1 MNHEY and CDR2 SMNVEV (reference sequence). CDR3 size: 13 residues.

This chain's CDR3 is CATSRDGAVNQPQHF. DNA of the CDR3: TGTGCCACCAGCAGAGATGGGGCAGTTAATCAGCCCCAGCATTTT. The chain links TRBV15 to TRBJ1-5, with D possibly being TRBD1 (5 bases). CDR1 is LNHNV and CDR2 is YYDKDF in the germline V gene (reference sequence). CDR3 length: 15 residues. With 0 bases removed from V and 4 bases from J, the gap between germline ends came to 10 bases.